This T cell receptor beta chain was observed in a study of blood T cell repertoires in COVID-19. About the study: Some COVID-19 samples were acute and others convalescent; all came from the United States, Italy and Spain. PBMCs, B-cell-depleted T cells, or T cells provided the cDNA or gDNA that made up the material.

The repertoire was sequenced with immunoSEQ multiplex PCR; TCRdb's copy has only in-frame clones and lacks some. The table lists 200,000 to 250,000 clones, almost 85% of them singletons, with around 10% in the top ten. Individuals aged about 18 to 90 years were recruited from approximately 24 US areas. Participant-reported clinical history was the basis for cohort assignment. V dropped 0 bases and J dropped 0 bases, with 15 bases sitting between them. Per the germline V gene, CDR1 is MDHEN and CDR2 is SYDVKM. The CDR3 extends over 18 amino acids. The clonotype was recovered from a woman aged 50 to 65 with acute COVID-19. Sequencing was carried out using PBMCs or T cells enriched from blood (not recorded which). The V gene is TRBV28, the J gene TRBJ2-1, with D maybe TRBD1 (5 bases). This CDR3 is CASSLWDKRAISYNEQFF. CDR3 sequence (DNA): TGTGCCAGCAGTTTATGGGACAAAAGGGCGATCTCCTACAATGAGCAGTTCTTC.